This T cell receptor (beta chain) was sequenced in a study of T cells in Graves' hyperthyroidism and ophthalmopathy (dated by TCRdb to between 2017 and 2020). Study-level background: Peripheral blood samples were taken at initial diagnosis, before any treatment was given. To identify TCR V-J signatures that set the groups apart, the researchers used a discovery cohort of 100 patients, made up of roughly 45 with Graves' ophthalmopathy and about 55 with stable Graves' hyperthyroidism. An independent validation cohort of under 20 hyperthyroidism patients and about 15 patients who later progressed to ophthalmopathy tested prospective prediction of ophthalmopathy. The approximately 98 discovery patients were randomly divided into training and test sets at a 7:3 ratio. The study also compared thyroid tissue and blood T-cell repertoires from about 6 Graves' hyperthyroidism patients. Once sampling was done, hyperthyroidism patients were given methimazole at a starting dose of 30 mg daily, whereas ophthalmopathy patients were given high-dose intravenous methylprednisolone. The paper reports TCR Vbeta CDR3 sequencing of approximately 140 peripheral blood samples: around 41 ophthalmopathy, roughly 74 hyperthyroidism and approximately 17 progressor patients. The study at large found these results: Blood samples also contained most of the expanded thyroid clonotypes (frequency above 0.001), which suggests that blood repertoires may reflect thyroid immune responses. No statistical method was used to fix the sample size in advance, and group allocation was not hidden from the investigators. In validation, the model predicted progression to ophthalmopathy with roughly 66% sensitivity and around 72% specificity, a median of about 6 months before onset. Ophthalmopathy was separated from stable hyperthyroidism by a 13 V-J signature model, with approximately 89% sensitivity and about 81% specificity obtained in cross-validation and 80%/75% obtained in testing.

The cysteine opens and the phenylalanine closes a CDR3 of 14 amino acids. CDR3 DNA only is kept here, 42 bases in frame from base 1. V drops 10 bases and J drops 0 bases, leaving 16 bases in between. According to the germline V gene (reference sequence), CDR1 reads LNHNV and CDR2 reads YYDKDF. A patient counted as having stable Graves' hyperthyroidism if no progression to ophthalmopathy occurred over 18 months of follow-up. Hyperthyroidism patients were aged 18 to 65 years and newly diagnosed, with disease duration of less than 2 months. Exclusion was applied to patients with uncontrolled infections, other autoimmune diseases, pregnancy or lactation. Diagnoses were based on clinical symptoms, serum thyroxine and TRAb, thyroid ultrasound and orbital computed tomography. PBMCs were isolated from 10 ml of fresh peripheral blood by Ficoll-Paque density gradient centrifugation. Total RNA was extracted with Trizol reagent, and quality was checked on an Agilent 2100 Bioanalyzer.

TCR beta CDR3 regions were amplified from RNA transcripts. A first-round RT-PCR of the TCR CDR3 used the HTBI primer set with the Qiagen OneStep RT-PCR kit. Libraries were constructed in a second round of multiplex PCR, after which size selection and purification were performed. The libraries were sequenced on an Illumina HiSeq2000 using paired-end 100 bp reads. The authors processed their data as follows. Raw data were processed with SOAPnuke, discarding reads with adapters, uncalled bases, mean Phred below 15, or no exact constant-primer or identifier match. High-quality paired reads were merged using COPE v1.2.5, and each unique nucleotide sequence was defined as a clonotype. MiTCR v1.1 was used to align the clonotypes against IMGT TRBV, TRBD and TRBJ reference segments. Analysis was restricted to V-J combinations with a frequency above 0.0001, which covered 99.2% of repertoires. The TCS score was defined as F50 (clonal expansion) divided by E x V (chaos), with BLOSUM62-based TCRdist calculated between CDR3 peptides within each V-J. Welch's t-statistics and random forest reduced 500 to 650 V-J features to 10 to 15, which were used in a naive Bayes classifier (R e1071). TCRdb trimmed public reads at Q25 via fastp, called clones via MiXCR and kept in-frame beta chains. Each CDR3 protein gets just one entry, which takes the most common genes and DNA from the rows behind it. These V and J calls rely on TCRdb rather than the paper's analysis. The sample table contains more than 650,000 distinct CDR3 sequences; only one count was recorded for about 14% of them. The top ten clonotypes cover roughly 10% of the sample.

In its sample, this clonotype was seen a few times. Its antigen remains unidentified. Per-base qualities were not stored, and no clone one base away is much larger. The sequence is built from TRBV15 and TRBJ2-7; no D gene is confidently identified. This TCR derives from a woman under 30 with Graves' hyperthyroidism. Specimen: blood. For the CDR3, the sequence is CAIGTGVLSYEQYF. The DNA sequence is TGTGCCATCGGAACCGGAGTCCTCTCCTACGAGCAGTACTTC. The entire variable domain, with the stretches around the CDR3 drawn from the reference TRBV15 and TRBJ2-7 proteins, is DAMVIQNPRYQVTQFGKPVTLSCSQTLNHNVMYWYQQKSSQAPKLLFHYYDKDFNNEADTPDNFQSRRPNTSFCFLDIRSPGLGDTAMYLCAIGTGVLSYEQYFGPGTRLTVT.